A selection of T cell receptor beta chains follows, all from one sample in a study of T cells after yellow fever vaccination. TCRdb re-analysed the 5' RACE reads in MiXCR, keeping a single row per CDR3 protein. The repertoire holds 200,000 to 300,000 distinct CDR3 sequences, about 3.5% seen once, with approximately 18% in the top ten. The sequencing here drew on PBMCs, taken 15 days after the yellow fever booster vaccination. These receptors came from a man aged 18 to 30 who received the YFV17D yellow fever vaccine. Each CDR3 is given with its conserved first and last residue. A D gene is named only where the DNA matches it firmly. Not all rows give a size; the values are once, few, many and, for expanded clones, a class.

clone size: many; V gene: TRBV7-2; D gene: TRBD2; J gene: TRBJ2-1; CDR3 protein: CASKTGGVSYNEQFF; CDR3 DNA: TGTGCCAGCAAAACGGGGGGGGTCTCCTACAATGAGCAGTTCTTC
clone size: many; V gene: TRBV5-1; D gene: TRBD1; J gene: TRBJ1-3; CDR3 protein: CASSTGVSGNTIYF; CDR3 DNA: TGCGCCAGCAGCACAGGGGTCTCGGGAAACACCATATATTTT
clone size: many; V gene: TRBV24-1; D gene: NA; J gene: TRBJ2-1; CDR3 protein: CATSDLHGGWQFF; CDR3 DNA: TGTGCCACCAGTGATTTGCATGGAGGTTGGCAGTTCTTC
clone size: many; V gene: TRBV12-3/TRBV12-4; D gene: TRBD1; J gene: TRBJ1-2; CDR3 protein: CASSRDSYGYTF; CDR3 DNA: TGTGCCAGCAGTCGGGACAGCTATGGCTACACCTTC
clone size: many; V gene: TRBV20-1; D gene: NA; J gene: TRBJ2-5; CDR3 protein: CSAREGRETQYF; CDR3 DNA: TGCAGTGCTAGGGAGGGGAGGGAGACCCAGTACTTC
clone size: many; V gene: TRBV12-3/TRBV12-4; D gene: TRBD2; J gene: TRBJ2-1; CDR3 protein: CASRSRTSGGAVGPTWYNEQFF; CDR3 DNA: TGTGCCAGCAGAAGCAGGACTAGCGGGGGGGCCGTTGGTCCCACATGGTACAATGAGCAGTTCTTC
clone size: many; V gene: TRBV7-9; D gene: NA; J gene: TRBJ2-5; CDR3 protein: CASSPRTAEETQYF; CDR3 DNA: TGTGCCAGCAGCCCTAGGACAGCCGAAGAGACCCAGTACTTC
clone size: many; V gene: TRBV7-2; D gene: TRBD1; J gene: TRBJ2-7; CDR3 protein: CASSRDRVYEQYF; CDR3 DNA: TGTGCCAGCAGCCGGGACAGGGTATACGAGCAGTACTTC
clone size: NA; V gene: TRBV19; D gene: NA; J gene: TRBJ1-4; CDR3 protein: CASSIRPGTNEKLFF; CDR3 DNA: TGTGCCAGTAGTATACGACCAGGGACTAATGAAAAACTGTTTTTT
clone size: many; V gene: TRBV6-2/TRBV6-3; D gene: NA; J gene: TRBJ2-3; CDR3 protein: CASSYSPSSDTQYF; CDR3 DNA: TGTGCCAGCAGTTACTCGCCTAGCTCAGATACGCAGTATTTT
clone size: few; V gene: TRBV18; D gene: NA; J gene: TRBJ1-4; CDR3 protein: CASSPDTNEKLFF; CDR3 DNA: TGTGCCAGCTCACCGGACACTAATGAAAAACTGTTTTTT
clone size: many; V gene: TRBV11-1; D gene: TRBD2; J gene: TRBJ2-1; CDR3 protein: CASSLPGLAGVRNEQFF; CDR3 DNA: TGTGCCAGCAGCTTACCGGGACTAGCGGGGGTACGTAATGAGCAGTTCTTC
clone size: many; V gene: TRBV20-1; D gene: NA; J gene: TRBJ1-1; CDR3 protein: CSAGAWSTEAFF; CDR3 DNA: TGCAGTGCAGGGGCTTGGAGCACTGAAGCTTTCTTT
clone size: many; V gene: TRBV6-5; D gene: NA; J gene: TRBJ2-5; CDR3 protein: CASSYSPGETQYF; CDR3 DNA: TGTGCCAGCAGTTACAGTCCCGGAGAGACCCAGTACTTC
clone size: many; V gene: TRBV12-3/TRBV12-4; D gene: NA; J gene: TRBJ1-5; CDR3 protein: CASSLASDSNQPQHF; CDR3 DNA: TGTGCCAGCAGTTTGGCATCGGATAGCAATCAGCCCCAGCATTTT
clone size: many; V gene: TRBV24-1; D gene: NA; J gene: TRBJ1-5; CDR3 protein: CATSDSGQPQHF; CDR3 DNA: TGTGCCACCAGTGATTCCGGTCAGCCCCAGCATTTT
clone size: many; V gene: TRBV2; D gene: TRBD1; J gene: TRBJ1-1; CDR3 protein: CASSEVRGRNTEAFF; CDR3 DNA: TGTGCCAGCAGTGAAGTCAGGGGGCGGAACACTGAAGCTTTCTTT
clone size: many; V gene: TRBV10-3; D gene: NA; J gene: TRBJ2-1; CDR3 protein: CAITRDGYNEQFF; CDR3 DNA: TGTGCCATCACCCGGGACGGCTACAATGAGCAGTTCTTC
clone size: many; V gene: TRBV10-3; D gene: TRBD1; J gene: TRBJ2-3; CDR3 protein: CAIAPTGGTDTQYF; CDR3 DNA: TGTGCCATCGCCCCGACAGGGGGCACAGATACGCAGTATTTT
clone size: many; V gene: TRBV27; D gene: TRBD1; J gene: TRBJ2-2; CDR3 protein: CASKTGTVYPGELFF; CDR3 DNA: TGTGCCAGCAAGACCGGGACAGTTTATCCCGGGGAGCTGTTTTTT
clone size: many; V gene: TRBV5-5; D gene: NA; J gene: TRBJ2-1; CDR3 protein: CASSGDLSEQFF; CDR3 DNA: TGTGCCAGCAGTGGCGACCTCTCTGAGCAGTTCTTC
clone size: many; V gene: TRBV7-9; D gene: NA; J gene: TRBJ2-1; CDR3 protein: CASSLLGPSSYNEQFF; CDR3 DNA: TGTGCCAGCAGCTTACTGGGCCCTAGCTCCTACAATGAGCAGTTCTTC
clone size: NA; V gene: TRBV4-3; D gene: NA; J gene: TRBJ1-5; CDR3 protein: CASSQGGGDYSNQPQHF; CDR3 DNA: TGCGCCAGCAGCCAAGGGGGGGGAGACTATAGCAATCAGCCCCAGCATTTT
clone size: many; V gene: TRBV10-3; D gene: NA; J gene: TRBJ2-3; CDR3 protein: CAISGQTSTDTQYF; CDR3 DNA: TGTGCCATCAGTGGACAGACTAGCACAGATACGCAGTATTTT
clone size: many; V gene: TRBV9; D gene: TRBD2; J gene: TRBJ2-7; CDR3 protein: CASSEFLAGGIYEQYF; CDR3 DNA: TGTGCCAGCAGCGAATTTCTCGCGGGGGGGATCTACGAGCAGTACTTC
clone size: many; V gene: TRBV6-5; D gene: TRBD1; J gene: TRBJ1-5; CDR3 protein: CASSYSSGGQPQHF; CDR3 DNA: TGTGCCAGCAGTTACTCGTCAGGGGGACAGCCCCAGCATTTT
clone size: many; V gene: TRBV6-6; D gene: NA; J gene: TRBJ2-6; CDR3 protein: CASSYSIKSSGANVLTF; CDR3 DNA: TGTGCCAGCAGTTACTCGATTAAGAGCTCTGGGGCCAACGTCCTGACTTTC
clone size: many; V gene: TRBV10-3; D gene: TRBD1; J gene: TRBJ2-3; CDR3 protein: CATKRDSLSQYF; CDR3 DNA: TGTGCCACTAAACGGGACAGTCTTTCGCAGTATTTT
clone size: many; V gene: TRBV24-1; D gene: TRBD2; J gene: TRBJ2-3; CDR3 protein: CATSDPLALVGADTQYF; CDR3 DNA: TGTGCCACCAGTGATCCACTAGCGCTCGTTGGAGCAGATACGCAGTATTTT
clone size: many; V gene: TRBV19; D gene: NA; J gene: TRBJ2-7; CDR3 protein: CASSMEGQPESYEQYF; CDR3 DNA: TGTGCCAGTAGTATGGAGGGACAGCCAGAATCCTACGAGCAGTACTTC
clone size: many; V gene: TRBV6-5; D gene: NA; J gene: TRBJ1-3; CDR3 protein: CASSYRGALGNTIYF; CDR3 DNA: TGTGCCAGCAGTTACAGGGGAGCCCTTGGAAACACCATATATTTT
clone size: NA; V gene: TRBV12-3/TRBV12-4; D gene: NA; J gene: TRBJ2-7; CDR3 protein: CASSPRTPYEQYF; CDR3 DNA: TGTGCCAGCAGTCCCCGGACACCCTACGAGCAGTACTTC
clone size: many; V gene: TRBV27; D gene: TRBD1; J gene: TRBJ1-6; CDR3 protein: CASITTGKGLGNSPLHF; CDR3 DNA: TGTGCCAGCATCACGACAGGGAAGGGACTAGGAAATTCACCCCTCCACTTT
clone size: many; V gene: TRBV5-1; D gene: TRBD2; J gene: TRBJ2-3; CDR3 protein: CASSSFSGALVTQYF; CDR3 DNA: TGCGCCAGCAGCTCCTTTAGCGGGGCTTTAGTTACGCAGTATTTT
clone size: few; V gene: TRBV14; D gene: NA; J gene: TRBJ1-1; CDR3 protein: CASSQGGGRVNTEAFF; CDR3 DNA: TGTGCCAGCAGCCAAGGTGGGGGCAGGGTTAACACTGAAGCTTTCTTT
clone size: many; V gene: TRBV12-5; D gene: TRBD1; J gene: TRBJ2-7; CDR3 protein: CASGPTGTYEQYF; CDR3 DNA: TGTGCTAGTGGCCCGACAGGGACCTACGAGCAGTACTTC
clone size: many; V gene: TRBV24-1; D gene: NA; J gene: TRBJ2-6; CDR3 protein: CATSDYPSGANVLTF; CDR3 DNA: TGTGCCACCAGTGATTACCCCTCTGGGGCCAACGTCCTGACTTTC
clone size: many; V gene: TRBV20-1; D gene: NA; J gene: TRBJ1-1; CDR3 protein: CSARETLTGTEAFF; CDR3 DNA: TGCAGTGCTAGAGAGACCCTCACCGGCACTGAAGCTTTCTTT
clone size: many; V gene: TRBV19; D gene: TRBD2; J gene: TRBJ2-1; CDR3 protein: CASRMRGAVNEQFF; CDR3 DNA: TGTGCCAGTAGGATGCGGGGGGCGGTCAATGAGCAGTTCTTC
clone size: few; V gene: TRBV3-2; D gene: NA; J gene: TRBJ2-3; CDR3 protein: CASSVERGVLIDTDTQYF; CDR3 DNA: TGTGCCAGCAGCGTCGAGCGGGGGGTTCTTATTGACACAGATACGCAGTATTTT
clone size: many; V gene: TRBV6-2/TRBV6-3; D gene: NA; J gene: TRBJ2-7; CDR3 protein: CASSYKRAYEQYF; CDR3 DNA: TGTGCCAGCAGTTACAAGAGGGCCTACGAGCAGTACTTC
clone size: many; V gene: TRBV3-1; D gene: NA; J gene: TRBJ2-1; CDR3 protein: CASSQDHGGSYNEQFF; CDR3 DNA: TGTGCCAGCAGCCAAGATCACGGGGGCTCCTACAATGAGCAGTTCTTC
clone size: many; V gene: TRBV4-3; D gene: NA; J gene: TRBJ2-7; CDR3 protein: CASSQDEDGYEQYF; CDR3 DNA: TGCGCCAGCAGCCAAGACGAGGACGGATACGAGCAGTACTTC
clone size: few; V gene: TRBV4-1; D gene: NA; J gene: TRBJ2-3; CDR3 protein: CASSLGTDTDTQYF; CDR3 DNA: TGCGCCAGCAGCCTCGGGACGGACACAGATACGCAGTATTTT
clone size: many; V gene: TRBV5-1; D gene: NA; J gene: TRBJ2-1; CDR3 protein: CASSSALRSNEQFF; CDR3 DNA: TGCGCCAGCAGCTCCGCCCTTAGGAGCAATGAGCAGTTCTTC
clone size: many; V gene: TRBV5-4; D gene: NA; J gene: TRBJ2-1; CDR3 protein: CASSLGGPSAYNEQFF; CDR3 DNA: TGTGCCAGCAGCCTCGGGGGACCCTCGGCCTACAATGAGCAGTTCTTC
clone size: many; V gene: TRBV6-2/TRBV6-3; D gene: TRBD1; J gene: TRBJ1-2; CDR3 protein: CASYGIGDSENYGYTF; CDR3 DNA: TGTGCCAGCTATGGGATCGGGGACAGCGAAAACTATGGCTACACCTTC
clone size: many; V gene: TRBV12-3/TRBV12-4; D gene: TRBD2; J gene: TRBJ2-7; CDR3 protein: CASGLAGDFYEQYF; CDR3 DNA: TGTGCCAGCGGACTAGCGGGTGACTTTTACGAGCAGTACTTC
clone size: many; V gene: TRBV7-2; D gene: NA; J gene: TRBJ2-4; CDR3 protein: CASSGGQDRNIQYF; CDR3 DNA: TGTGCCAGCAGCGGAGGCCAGGACCGAAACATTCAGTACTTC
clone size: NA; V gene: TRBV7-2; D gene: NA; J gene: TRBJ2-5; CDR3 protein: CASSLLLRADKPMPQETQYF; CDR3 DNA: TGTGCCAGCAGCTTACTACTCCGGGCAGACAAACCGATGCCCCAAGAGACCCAGTACTTC
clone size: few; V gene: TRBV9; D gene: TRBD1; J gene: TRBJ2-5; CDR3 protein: CASSVDGQGQETQYF; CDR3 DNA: TGTGCCAGCAGCGTCGACGGACAGGGTCAAGAGACCCAGTACTTC
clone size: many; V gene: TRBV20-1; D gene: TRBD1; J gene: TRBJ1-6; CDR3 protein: CSASTGRWSPLHF; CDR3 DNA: TGCAGTGCCTCGACAGGGCGGTGGTCACCCCTCCACTTT
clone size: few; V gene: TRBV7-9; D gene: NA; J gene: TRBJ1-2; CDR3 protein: CASSLVGRYGYTF; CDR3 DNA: TGTGCCAGCAGCTTAGTAGGGCGCTATGGCTACACCTTC
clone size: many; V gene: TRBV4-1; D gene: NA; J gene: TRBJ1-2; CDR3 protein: CASSQDWDISNYGYTF; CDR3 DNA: TGCGCCAGCAGCCAAGACTGGGATATTTCTAACTATGGCTACACCTTC
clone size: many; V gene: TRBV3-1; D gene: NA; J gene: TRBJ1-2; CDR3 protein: CASSPGAYGYTF; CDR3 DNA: TGTGCCAGCAGCCCCGGAGCTTATGGCTACACCTTC
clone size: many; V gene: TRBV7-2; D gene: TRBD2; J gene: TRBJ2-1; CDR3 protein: CASSPLGLAGGTYNEQFF; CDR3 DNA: TGTGCCAGCAGCCCACTAGGGCTAGCGGGGGGGACCTACAATGAGCAGTTCTTC
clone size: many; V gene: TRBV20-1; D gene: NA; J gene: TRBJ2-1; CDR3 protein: CSARASSAVGYNEQFF; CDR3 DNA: TGCAGTGCTAGAGCCTCCTCGGCAGTCGGGTACAATGAGCAGTTCTTC
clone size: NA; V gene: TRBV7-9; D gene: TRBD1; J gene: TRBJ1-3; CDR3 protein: CASSTRTGAGNTIYF; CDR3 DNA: TGTGCCAGCAGCACACGGACAGGGGCTGGAAACACCATATATTTT
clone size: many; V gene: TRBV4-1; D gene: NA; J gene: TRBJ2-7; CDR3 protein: CASSQVISSYEQYF; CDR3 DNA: TGCGCCAGCAGCCAAGTCATTAGCTCCTACGAGCAGTACTTC